Presented here are 7 T cell receptor beta chains from one specimen sequenced in a study of monozygotic twins with inflammatory bowel disease. Each CDR3 protein gets one entry in TCRdb, which reprocessed the 5' RACE reads and gives no DNA. The repertoire table contains 400,000 or so distinct CDR3 sequences. The sample taken for sequencing was blood. All receptors derive from a human donor with ulcerative colitis or Crohn's disease, or a healthy co-twin of an affected twin (not recorded which).

The CDR3 protein is CASRSGTGGYEQYF. J is TRBJ2-7 and V is TRBV12-3 or TRBV12-4; the TCRdb call, TRBD1, lacks DNA for checking. The CDR3 runs to 14 residues.

The chain links TRBV7-8 to TRBJ2-3. The CDR3 length is 15 residues. Germline-derived CDR1 and CDR2 are SGHVS and FQNEAQ. The CDR3 region is CASSLATDSTDTQYF.

The chain recombines TRBV7-2 with TRBJ2-7; TCRdb selects TRBD1, and the lack of DNA leaves this call unchecked. The CDR3 is made up of 14 amino acids. Germline CDR1 and CDR2: SGHTA and FQGNSA. CDR3 region: CASSFDRSAGEQYF.

This chain connects TRBV19 to TRBJ1-2. CDR1 is LNHDA, CDR2 SQIVND, per germline (reference sequence). The CDR3 is 14 amino acids. The CDR3 sequence is CASTMIGPWYGYTF.

The CDR3 is CASSQEAGTGYGYTF. The chain is built from TRBV3-1 and TRBJ1-2; lacking DNA, the TRBD1 call made by TCRdb goes unchecked. This CDR3 is built from 15 residues. From germline, CDR1 is LGHDT and CDR2 YNNKEL (reference sequence).

This chain connects TRBV5-1 to TRBJ1-5. The CDR3 consists of 15 residues. Germline values: CDR1 SGHRS, CDR2 YFSETQ. CDR3 residues: CASSFGPERNQPQHF. Drawing the rest from reference TRBV5-1 and TRBJ1-5, the complete variable domain is KAGVTQTPRYLIKTRGQQVTLSCSPISGHRSVSWYQQTPGQGLQFLFEYFSETQRNKGNFPGRFSGRQFSNSRSEMNVSTLELGDSALYLCASSFGPERNQPQHFGDGTRLSIL.

The chain is built from TRBV20-1 and TRBJ1-4; TCRdb calls TRBD1, which cannot be checked without DNA. The CDR3 extends over 16 amino acids. CDR1 and CDR2 (germline): DFQATT, SNEGSKA (reference sequence). CDR3: CSARNAQALTNEKLFF.